This T cell receptor (beta chain) originates from a study of OX40 agonist ivuxolimab in advanced cancers. Produced via immunoSEQ multiplex PCR; TCRdb's table is partial and in-frame only. The sample has approximately 58,000 clones; approximately 88% are singletons. Study conclusions and caveats: The mean number of expanded clones was higher in CD8+ T cells than in CD4+.

About this clone: What it binds is unknown.

Trimming took 5 bases from V and 0 from J, leaving 15 bases between them. This CDR3 contains 16 residues. Germline CDR1 and CDR2: SGHAT and FQNNGV. The chain is built from TRBV11-2 and TRBJ2-3, with a tentative D call TRBD2 (5 bases). Sample: CD4+ or CD8+ T cells sorted from blood, taken in a trial of the OX40 agonist ivuxolimab. This sequence was found in an adult with an advanced solid tumor such as melanoma, head and neck, liver or kidney cancer. In DNA, the CDR3 is TGTGCCAGCAGCAGTCGAGGGAGAAATAGCACAGATACGCAGTATTTT. Translated: CASSSRGRNSTDTQYF.